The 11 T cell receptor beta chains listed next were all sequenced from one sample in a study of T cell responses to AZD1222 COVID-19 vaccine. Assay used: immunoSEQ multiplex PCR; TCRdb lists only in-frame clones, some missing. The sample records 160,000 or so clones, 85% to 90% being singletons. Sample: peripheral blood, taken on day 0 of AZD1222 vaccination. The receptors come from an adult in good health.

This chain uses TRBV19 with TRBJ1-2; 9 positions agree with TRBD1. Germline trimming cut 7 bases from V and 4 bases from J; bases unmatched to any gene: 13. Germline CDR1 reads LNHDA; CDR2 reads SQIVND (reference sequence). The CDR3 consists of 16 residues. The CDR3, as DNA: TGTGCCAGTACACTGGGCGGGACAGGGACCTCCTATGGCTACACCTTC. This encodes CASTLGGTGTSYGYTF.

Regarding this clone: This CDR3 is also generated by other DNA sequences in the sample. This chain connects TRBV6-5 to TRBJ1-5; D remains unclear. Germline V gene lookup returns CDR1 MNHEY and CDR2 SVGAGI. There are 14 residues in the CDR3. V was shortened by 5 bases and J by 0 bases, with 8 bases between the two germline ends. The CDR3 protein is CASSPRDSNQPQHF. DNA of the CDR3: TGTGCCAGCAGTCCTAGGGATAGCAATCAGCCCCAGCATTTT.

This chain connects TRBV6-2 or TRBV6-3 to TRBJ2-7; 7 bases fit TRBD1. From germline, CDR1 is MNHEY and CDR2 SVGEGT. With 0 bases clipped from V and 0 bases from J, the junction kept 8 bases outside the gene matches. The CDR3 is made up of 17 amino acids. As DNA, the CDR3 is TGTGCCAGCAGTTACTCGAGGGGCAGGGGGTTCTCCTACGAGCAGTACGTC. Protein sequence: CASSYSRGRGFSYEQYV.

The chain's CDR3 is CACRKQGGYTF. CDR3 nucleotides: TGTGCCTGCCGAAAACAGGGTGGCTACACCTTC. The chain couples TRBV30 to TRBJ1-2; possibly TRBD1 for D (6 bases). The CDR3 sequence is 11 residues long. Trimming took 6 bases from V and 7 from J, leaving 12 bases between them. Germline loops: CDR1 GTSNPN, CDR2 SVGIG (reference sequence). The whole variable domain, filled in from reference TRBV30 and TRBJ1-2, reads SQTIHQWPATLVQPVGSPLSLECTVEGTSNPNLYWYRQAAGRGLQLLFYSVGIGQISSEVPQNLSASRPQDRQFILSSKKLLLSDSGFYLCACRKQGGYTFGSGTRLTVV.

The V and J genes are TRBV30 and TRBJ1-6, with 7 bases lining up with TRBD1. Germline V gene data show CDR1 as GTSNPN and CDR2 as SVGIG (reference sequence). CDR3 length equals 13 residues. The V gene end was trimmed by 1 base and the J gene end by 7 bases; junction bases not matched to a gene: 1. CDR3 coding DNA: TGTGCCTGGAGTGAACAGGGGAATTCACCCCTCCACTTT. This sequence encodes CAWSEQGNSPLHF. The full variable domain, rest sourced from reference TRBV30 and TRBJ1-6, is SQTIHQWPATLVQPVGSPLSLECTVEGTSNPNLYWYRQAAGRGLQLLFYSVGIGQISSEVPQNLSASRPQDRQFILSSKKLLLSDSGFYLCAWSEQGNSPLHFGNGTRLTVT.

CDR3 in amino acids: CASSYSILRLASTGELFF. CDR3 bases: TGTGCCAGCAGTTACTCAATTCTGCGACTAGCATCCACCGGGGAGCTGTTTTTT. The rearrangement uses TRBV6-2 or TRBV6-3 and TRBJ2-2; 7 nucleotides align to TRBD2. This CDR3 is built from 18 residues. Per germline, CDR1 MNHEY and CDR2 SVGEGT. V trimming: 0 bases; J trimming: 4 bases; junction bases outside the gene matches: 11.

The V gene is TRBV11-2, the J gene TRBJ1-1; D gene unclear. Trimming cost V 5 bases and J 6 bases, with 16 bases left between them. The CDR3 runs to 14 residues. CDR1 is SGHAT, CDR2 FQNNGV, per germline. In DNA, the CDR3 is TGTGCCAGCAGCCAGAGCGGACGGGCCGCTGAAGCTTTCTTT. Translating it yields CASSQSGRAAEAFF.

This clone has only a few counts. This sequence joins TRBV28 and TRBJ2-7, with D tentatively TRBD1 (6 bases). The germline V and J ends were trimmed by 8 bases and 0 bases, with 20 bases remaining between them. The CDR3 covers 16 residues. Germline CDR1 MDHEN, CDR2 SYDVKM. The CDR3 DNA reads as TGTGCCAGCGGAAATGGGGACACTTCGAGCTCCTACGAGCAGTACGTC. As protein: CASGNGDTSSSYEQYV.

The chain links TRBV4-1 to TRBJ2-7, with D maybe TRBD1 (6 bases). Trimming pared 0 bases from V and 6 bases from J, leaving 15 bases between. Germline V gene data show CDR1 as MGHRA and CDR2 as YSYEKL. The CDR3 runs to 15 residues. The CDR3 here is CASSQEGAKGGEQYF. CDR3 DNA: TGCGCCAGCAGCCAAGAGGGGGCCAAAGGGGGCGAGCAGTACTTC.

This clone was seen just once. CDR3 bases: TGCAGCGTTGGCGCAGGGGGGAACTATGGCTACACCTTC. Its translation: CSVGAGGNYGYTF. The rearrangement uses TRBV29-1 and TRBJ1-2, with 7 bases lining up with TRBD1. J was trimmed by 2 bases and V by 4 bases; bases with no gene match: 4. Per the germline V gene, CDR1 is SQVTM and CDR2 is ANQGSEA. This CDR3 is 13 amino acids long.

The CDR3 region is CASSALPSGSWTGELFF. Here the CDR3 DNA reads TGTGCCAGCAGCGCGCTCCCTAGCGGGAGTTGGACCGGGGAGCTGTTTTTT. The chain has TRBV7-2 and TRBJ2-2, with 10 bases fitting TRBD2. Looked up from germline, CDR1 is SGHTA and CDR2 is FQGNSA. Trimming removed 5 bases from V and 5 bases from J; junction bases left unmatched: 11. The CDR3 length is 17 residues.